This T cell receptor (beta chain) was obtained from a study of brain metastases from non-small cell lung cancer. General study points: Paired brain metastases and primary tumors largely shared TCR repertoires. Compared with primary tumors, brain metastases showed less T-cell infiltration. In about 64% of brain metastases, T-cell clones were expanded compared with matched primary tumors.

This clone was counted a few times. Its antigen is still unknown. CDR1 is SNHLY and CDR2 is FYNNEI in the germline V gene. Trimming at V came to 3 bases and at J to 5 bases, leaving 11 bases not matched to a gene. The CDR3 contains 17 residues. Clones were sequenced by immunoSEQ multiplex PCR, and TCRdb holds only the in-frame ones, with some missing. The sample contains 3,700 or so clones, 87% of which appear only once. Input material: primary lung tumor tissue. This receptor was identified in a donor older than 35 with non-small cell lung cancer. The chain has TRBV2 and TRBJ2-5, with 11 bases that match TRBD2. This chain's CDR3 is CASSEGLSGGAFETQYF. The CDR3 DNA reads TGTGCCAGCAGTGAGGGCCTTAGCGGGGGGGCCTTTGAGACCCAGTACTTC.